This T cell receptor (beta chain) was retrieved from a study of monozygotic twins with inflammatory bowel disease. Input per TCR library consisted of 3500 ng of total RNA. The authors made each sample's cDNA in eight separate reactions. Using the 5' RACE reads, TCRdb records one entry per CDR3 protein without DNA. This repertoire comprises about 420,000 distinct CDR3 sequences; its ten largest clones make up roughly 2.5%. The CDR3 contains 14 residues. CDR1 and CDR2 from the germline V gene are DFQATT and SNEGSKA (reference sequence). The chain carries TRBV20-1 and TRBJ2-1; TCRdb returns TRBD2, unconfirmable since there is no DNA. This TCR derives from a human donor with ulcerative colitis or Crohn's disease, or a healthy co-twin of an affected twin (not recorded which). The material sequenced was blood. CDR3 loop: CSAGWLAGTGEQFF.